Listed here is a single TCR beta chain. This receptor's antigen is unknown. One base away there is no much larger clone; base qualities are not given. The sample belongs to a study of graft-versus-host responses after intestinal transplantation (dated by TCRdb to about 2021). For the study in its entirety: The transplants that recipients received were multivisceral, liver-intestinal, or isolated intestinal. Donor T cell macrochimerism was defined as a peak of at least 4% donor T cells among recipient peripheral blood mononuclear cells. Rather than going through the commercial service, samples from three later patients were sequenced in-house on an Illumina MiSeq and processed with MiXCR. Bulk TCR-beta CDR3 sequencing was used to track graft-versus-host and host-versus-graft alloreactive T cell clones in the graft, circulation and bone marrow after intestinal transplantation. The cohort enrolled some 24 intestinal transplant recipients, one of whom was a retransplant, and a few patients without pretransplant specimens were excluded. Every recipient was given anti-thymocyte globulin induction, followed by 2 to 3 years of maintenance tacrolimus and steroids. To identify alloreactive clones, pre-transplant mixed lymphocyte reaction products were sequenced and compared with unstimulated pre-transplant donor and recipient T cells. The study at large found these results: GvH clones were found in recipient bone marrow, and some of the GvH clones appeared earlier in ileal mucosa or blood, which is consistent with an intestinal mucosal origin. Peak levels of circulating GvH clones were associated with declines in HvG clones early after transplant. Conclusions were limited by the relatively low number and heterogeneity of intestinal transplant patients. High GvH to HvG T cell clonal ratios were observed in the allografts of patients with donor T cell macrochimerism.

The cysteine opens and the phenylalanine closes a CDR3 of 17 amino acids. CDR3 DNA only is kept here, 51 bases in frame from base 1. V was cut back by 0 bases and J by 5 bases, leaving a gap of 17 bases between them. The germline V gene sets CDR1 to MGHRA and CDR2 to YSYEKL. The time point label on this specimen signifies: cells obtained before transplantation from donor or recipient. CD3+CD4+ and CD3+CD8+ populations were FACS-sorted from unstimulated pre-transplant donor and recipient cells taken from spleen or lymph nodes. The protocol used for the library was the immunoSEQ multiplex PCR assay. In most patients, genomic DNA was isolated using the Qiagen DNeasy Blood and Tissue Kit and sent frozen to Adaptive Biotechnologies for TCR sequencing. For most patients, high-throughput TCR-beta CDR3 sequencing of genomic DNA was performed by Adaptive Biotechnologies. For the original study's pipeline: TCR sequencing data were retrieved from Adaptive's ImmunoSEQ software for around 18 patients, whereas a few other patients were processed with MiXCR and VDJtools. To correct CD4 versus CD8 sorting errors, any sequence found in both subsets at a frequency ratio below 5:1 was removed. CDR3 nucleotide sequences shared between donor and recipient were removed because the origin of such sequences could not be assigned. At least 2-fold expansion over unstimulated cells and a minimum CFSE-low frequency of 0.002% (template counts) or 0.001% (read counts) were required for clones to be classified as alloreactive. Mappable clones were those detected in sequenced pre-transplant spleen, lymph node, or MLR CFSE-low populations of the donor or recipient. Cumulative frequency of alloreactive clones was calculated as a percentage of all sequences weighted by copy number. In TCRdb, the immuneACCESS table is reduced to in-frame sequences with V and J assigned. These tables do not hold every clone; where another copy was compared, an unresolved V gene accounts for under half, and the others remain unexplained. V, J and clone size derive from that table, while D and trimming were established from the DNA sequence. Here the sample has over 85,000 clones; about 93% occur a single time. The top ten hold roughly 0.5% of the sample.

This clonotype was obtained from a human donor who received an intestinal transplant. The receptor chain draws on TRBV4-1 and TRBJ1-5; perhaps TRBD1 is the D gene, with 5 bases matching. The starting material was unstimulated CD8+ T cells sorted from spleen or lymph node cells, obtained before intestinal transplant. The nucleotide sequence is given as TGCGCCAGCAGCCAAGATGTGGGCAGCGGGGGGTATCAGCCCCAGCATTTT. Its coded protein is CASSQDVGSGGYQPQHF.